The T cell receptor (beta chain) described here comes from a study of T cell responses to AZD1222 COVID-19 vaccine. In the study overall: Second-dose groups at about 4 or about 12 weeks were pooled. Regarding the study as a whole: The study sampled repertoires only after the peak T cell response.

The repertoire was sequenced with immunoSEQ multiplex PCR; TCRdb's copy has only in-frame clones and lacks some. The sample lists 150,000 to 200,000 clones, about 92% seen once, with more than 9% in the top ten. Germline V CDR1 and CDR2: MDHEN, SYDVKM. This CDR3 has 15 amino acids. Germline trimming cut 6 bases from V and 4 bases from J; bases unmatched to any gene: 6. On this clone: Its antigen is as yet unknown.

Sequenced here: peripheral blood, sampled on day 0 of AZD1222 vaccination. This sequence was found in an adult in good health. The chain recombines TRBV28 with TRBJ1-5, with 10 bases identical to TRBD1. As DNA, the CDR3 is TGTGCCAGCAGCCAGACAGGGGGCGGTAATCAGCCCCAGCATTTT. Translated, it gives CASSQTGGGNQPQHF. The full variable domain, completed using reference TRBV28 and TRBJ1-5, is DVKVTQSSRYLVKRTGEKVFLECVQDMDHENMFWYRQDPGLGLRLIYFSYDVKMKEKGDIPEGYSVSREKKERFSLILESASTNQTSMYLCASSQTGGGNQPQHFGDGTRLSIL.